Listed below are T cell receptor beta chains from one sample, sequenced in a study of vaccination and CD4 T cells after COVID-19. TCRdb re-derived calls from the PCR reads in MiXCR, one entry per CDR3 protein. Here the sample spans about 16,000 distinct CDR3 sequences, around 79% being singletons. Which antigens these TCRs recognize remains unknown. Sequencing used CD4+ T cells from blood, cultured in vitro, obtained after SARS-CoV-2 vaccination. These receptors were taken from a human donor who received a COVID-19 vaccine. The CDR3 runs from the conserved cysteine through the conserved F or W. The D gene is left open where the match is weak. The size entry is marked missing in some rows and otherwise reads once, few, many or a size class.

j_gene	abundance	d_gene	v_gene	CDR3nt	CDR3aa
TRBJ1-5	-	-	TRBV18	TGTGCCAGCTCACCGGACCAGAATCAGCCCCAGCATTTT	CASSPDQNQPQHF
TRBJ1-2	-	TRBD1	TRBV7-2	TGTGCCAGCAGTCCGACAGGGGGCTGGGGCTACACCTTC	CASSPTGGWGYTF
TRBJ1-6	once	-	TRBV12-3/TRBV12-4	TGTGCCAGCAGTTTCTACCGGAATTCACCCCTCCACTTT	CASSFYRNSPLHF
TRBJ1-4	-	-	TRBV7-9	TGTGCCAGCAGCCCCCGGGGGGCAACTAATGAAAAACTGTTTTTT	CASSPRGATNEKLFF
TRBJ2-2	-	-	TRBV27	TGTGCCAGCAGACGTCCTCAAGACGGGACCGGGGAGCTGTTTTTT	CASRRPQDGTGELFF
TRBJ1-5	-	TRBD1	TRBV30	TGTGCCTGGACCCGCGAGGGGGCGAATCAGCCCCAGCATTTT	CAWTREGANQPQHF
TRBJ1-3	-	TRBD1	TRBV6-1	TGTGCCAGCAGCCAAACAGGGGTAGAAGGAAACACCATATATTTT	CASSQTGVEGNTIYF
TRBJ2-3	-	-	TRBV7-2	TGTGCCAGCAGCTATGGTGGCGGCACAGATACGCAGTATTTT	CASSYGGGTDTQYF
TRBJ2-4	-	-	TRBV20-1	TGCAGTGCTAGATTATCAGGGCGGGACGGCATTCAGTACTTC	CSARLSGRDGIQYF
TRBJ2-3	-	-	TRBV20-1	TGCAGTGCTAGGATAATTACCTCTAGCACAGATACGCAGTATTTT	CSARIITSSTDTQYF
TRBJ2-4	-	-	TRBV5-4	TGTGCCAGCAGCTTGCTCGGGGGAAAAAACATTCAGTACTTC	CASSLLGGKNIQYF
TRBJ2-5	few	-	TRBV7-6	TGTGCCAGCAGCTTAGCGCGCGATAGCGGAGAGACCCAGTACTTC	CASSLARDSGETQYF
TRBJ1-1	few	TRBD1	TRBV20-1	TGCAGTGTCCGGACAGGGGGCTTCACTGAAGCTTTCTTT	CSVRTGGFTEAFF
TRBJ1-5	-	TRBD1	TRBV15	TGTGCCACCAGCCCGGACAGGGGATTCTATAGCAATCAGCCCCAGCATTTT	CATSPDRGFYSNQPQHF
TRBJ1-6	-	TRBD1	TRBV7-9	TGTGCCAGCAGCTTAGCGCAGGGGGGTAATTCACCCCTCCACTTT	CASSLAQGGNSPLHF
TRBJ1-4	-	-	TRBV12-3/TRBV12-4	TGTGCCAGCAGGCTGGGAGGGAGGAACGAAAAACTGTTTTTT	CASRLGGRNEKLFF
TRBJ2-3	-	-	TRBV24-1	TGTGCCACCAGTGATTTAGGTGCTAGTGTGACGCAGTATTTT	CATSDLGASVTQYF
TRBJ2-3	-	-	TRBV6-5	TGTGCCAGCAGTTACGGGACTCAGAGAAGCACAGATACGCAGTATTTT	CASSYGTQRSTDTQYF
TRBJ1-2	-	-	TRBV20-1	TGCAGTGCTCCAAGTCGGGGGGGAAACTATGGCTACACCTTC	CSAPSRGGNYGYTF
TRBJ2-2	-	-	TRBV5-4	TGTGCCAGCAGCTTGGACGGACTGAACACCGGGGAGCTGTTTTTT	CASSLDGLNTGELFF
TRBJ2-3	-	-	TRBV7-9	TGTGCCAGCAGCTTTTCGGGGGTTGGCGCAGATACGCAGTATTTT	CASSFSGVGADTQYF
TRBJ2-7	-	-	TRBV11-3	TGTGCCAGCAGCTTAGTCTCCTACGAGCAGTACTTC	CASSLVSYEQYF
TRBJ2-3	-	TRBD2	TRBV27	TGTGCCAGCAGTCTCGGGACTAGCGGGGGGGCATGGTATTTT	CASSLGTSGGAWYF
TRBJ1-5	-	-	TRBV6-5	TGTGCCAGCAGTTCGGTCACTCTTAGCAATCAGCCCCAGCATTTT	CASSSVTLSNQPQHF
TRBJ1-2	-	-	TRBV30	TGTGCCTGGAGTGCCCGGACTTTCTATGGCTACACCTTC	CAWSARTFYGYTF
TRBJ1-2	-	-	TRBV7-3	TGTGCCAGCAGCTTAATCAGGGTTAAGTCTGGCTACACCTTC	CASSLIRVKSGYTF
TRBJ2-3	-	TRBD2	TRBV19	TGTGCCAGTAGTTCGTCAGCGGGGGACACAGATACGCAGTATTTT	CASSSSAGDTDTQYF
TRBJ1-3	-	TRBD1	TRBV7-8	TGTGCCAGCAGCTTAAGGACAGGGGGCCGAAACACCATATATTTT	CASSLRTGGRNTIYF
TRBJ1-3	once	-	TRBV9	TGTGCCAGCGGGCGGGCAGCCCCAAGCTCTGGAAACACCATATATTTT	CASGRAAPSSGNTIYF
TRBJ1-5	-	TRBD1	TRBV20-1	TGCAGTGCTAGAGACCCCGGACAGGGAATCGATAGCAATCAGCCCCAGCATTTT	CSARDPGQGIDSNQPQHF
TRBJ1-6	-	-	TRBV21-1	TGTGCCAGCAGCGTATTAGGCTCCTATAATTCACCCCTCCACTTT	CASSVLGSYNSPLHF
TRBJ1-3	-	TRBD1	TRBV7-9	TGTGCCAGCAGCTTTGGGACAGGGACAGGAAACACCATATATTTT	CASSFGTGTGNTIYF
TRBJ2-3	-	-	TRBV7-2	TGTGCCAGCAGCACGGGGGCTAGCACAGATACGCAGTATTTT	CASSTGASTDTQYF
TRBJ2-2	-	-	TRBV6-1	TGTGCCAGCAGTCGGCAACACCTAATCTTTACCGGGGAGCTGTTTTTT	CASSRQHLIFTGELFF
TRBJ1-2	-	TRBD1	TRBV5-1	TGCGCCAGCAGGACCGGGACAGCCTATGGCTACACCTTC	CASRTGTAYGYTF
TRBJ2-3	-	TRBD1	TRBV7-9	TGTGCCAGCAGCTTGACAGGGGACGATACGCAGTATTTT	CASSLTGDDTQYF
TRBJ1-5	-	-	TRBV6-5	TGTGCCAGCAGTTACTCGGCGGGTCAGCCCCAGCATTTT	CASSYSAGQPQHF
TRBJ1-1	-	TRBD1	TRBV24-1	TGTGCCACCAGTGGGACCGGGACAGGAGGGAACACTGAAGCTTTCTTT	CATSGTGTGGNTEAFF
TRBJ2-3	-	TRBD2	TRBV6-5	TGTGCCAGCAGTTCCCCAGCGGGGGGGGCAGATACGCAGTATTTT	CASSSPAGGADTQYF
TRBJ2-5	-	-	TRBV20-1	TGCAGTGCTTATAGGGGGGGCGAGGTGACCCAGTACTTC	CSAYRGGEVTQYF
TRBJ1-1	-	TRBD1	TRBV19	TGTGCCAGTAGTATGGAGGGGGCGCGGTTCTGGGACACTGAAGCTTTCTTT	CASSMEGARFWDTEAFF
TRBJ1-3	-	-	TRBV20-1	TGCAGTGCTAGAGGGCAGGGGTCCCTCTCTGGAAACACCATATATTTT	CSARGQGSLSGNTIYF
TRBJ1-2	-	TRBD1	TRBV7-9	TGTGCCAGCAGCTTATCCACAGGGGATAACTATGGCTACACCTTC	CASSLSTGDNYGYTF
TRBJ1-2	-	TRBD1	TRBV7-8	TGTGCCAGCAGCGCCCTACAGGGGACCTATGGCTACACCTTC	CASSALQGTYGYTF
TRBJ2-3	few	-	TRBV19	TGTGCCAGTAGGGAGACGAGAACAGATACGCAGTATTTT	CASRETRTDTQYF
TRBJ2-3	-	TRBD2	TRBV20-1	TGCAGTGCTATGCTCAAGGGCCTAGGGTTCAGCCCAGCGGGGGCCACAGATACGCAGTATTTT	CSAMLKGLGFSPAGATDTQYF
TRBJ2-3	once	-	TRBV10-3	TGTGCCATCAGTCCCGGGACACCTTCTAGCACAGATACGCAGTATTTT	CAISPGTPSSTDTQYF
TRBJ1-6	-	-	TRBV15	TGTGCCACCAGCAGAGTATTAGGTCGGGCGTTCTATAATTCACCCCTCCACTTT	CATSRVLGRAFYNSPLHF
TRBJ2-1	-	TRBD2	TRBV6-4	TGTGCCAGCAGTGACTCGGGGGGGGGTAACAATGAGCAGTTCTTC	CASSDSGGGNNEQFF
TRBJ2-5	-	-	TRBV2	TGTGCCAGCAGTGAAGAAGGTGCAGGGACCGTGGAGACCCAGTACTTC	CASSEEGAGTVETQYF
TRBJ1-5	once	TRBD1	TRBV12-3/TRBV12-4	TGTGCCAGCAGTTTTTTCCAGGGGGCGGAAGGTCAGCCCCAGCATTTT	CASSFFQGAEGQPQHF
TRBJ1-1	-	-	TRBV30	TGTGCCTCAGTGCGGGCCCTGAACACTGAAGCTTTCTTT	CASVRALNTEAFF
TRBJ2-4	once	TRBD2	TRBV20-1	TGCAGTGGTCTAGGAACTAGCGGGGGGATCATAGCCAAAAACATTCAGTACTTC	CSGLGTSGGIIAKNIQYF
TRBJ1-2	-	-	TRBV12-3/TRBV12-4	TGTGCCAGCACGCCGACAGGCGGTTATGGCTACACCTTC	CASTPTGGYGYTF
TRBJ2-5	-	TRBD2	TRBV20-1	TGCAGTGCTAGAGATGCGACTAGCGGGGAGACCCAGTACTTC	CSARDATSGETQYF